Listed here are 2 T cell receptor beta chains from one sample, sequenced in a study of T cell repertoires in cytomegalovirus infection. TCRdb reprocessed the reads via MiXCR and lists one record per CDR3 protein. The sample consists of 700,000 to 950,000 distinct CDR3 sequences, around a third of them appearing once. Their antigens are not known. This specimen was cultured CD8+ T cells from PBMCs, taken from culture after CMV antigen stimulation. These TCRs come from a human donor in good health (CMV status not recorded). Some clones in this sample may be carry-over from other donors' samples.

The CDR3 region is CASGHPFYNEQFF. The CDR3 region has the DNA TGTGCCAGTGGACATCCCTTCTACAATGAGCAGTTCTTC. The chain couples TRBV2 to TRBJ2-1, with D maybe TRBD1 (5 bases). V was shortened by 9 bases and J by 3 bases, with 12 bases between the two germline ends. Germline CDR1 reads SNHLY; CDR2 reads FYNNEI. This CDR3 has 13 amino acids.

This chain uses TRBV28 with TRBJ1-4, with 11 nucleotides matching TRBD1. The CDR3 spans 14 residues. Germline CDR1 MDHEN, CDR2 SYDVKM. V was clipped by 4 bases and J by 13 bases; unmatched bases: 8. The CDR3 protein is CASSYGQGASRLFF. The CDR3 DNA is TGTGCCAGCAGTTACGGACAGGGGGCGAGTCGACTGTTTTTT.